This entry concerns a single T cell receptor (beta chain). This receptor's antigen is unknown. Base qualities are not recorded, but no much larger clone differs from it by a single base. The library was generated by the immunoSEQ multiplex PCR assay. The multiplex PCR relied on a mix of 60 forward primers for TCR Vbeta segments and 13 reverse primers for TCR Jbeta segments. A multiplex PCR assay on genomic DNA amplified the CDR3 region of rearranged TCR beta genes. On the Illumina HiSeq System, the amplified TCR beta libraries were sequenced as 87-base-pair reads. In the source study's methods: A later analysis tallied roughly 78 million unique TCR beta chains across the 666 repertoires, and about 10 million of those chains were shared by two or more donors. Raw reads were error-corrected and collapsed into unique sequences with a nearest-neighbor algorithm that merged closely related sequences to remove PCR and sequencing errors. Alignment of CDR3 sequences to IMGT reference sequences was used to assign V, D and J gene segments. For a sequence to be retained, a match of at least six nucleotides was required to both a V gene segment and a J gene segment. Rearrangements were called productive when the CDR3 lacked stop codons and stayed in frame with V and J; all others were non-productive. CDR3 was defined by IMGT convention, running from the second conserved V-encoded cysteine to the conserved J-encoded phenylalanine. Sequences without an unambiguous match to a single V gene segment were excluded from the earlier analysis of 450 to 650 of the donors. In an earlier analysis of about 590 of the donors, a V segment was called functional when productive rearrangements were above 56.7%, and segregating when the standard deviation between donors exceeded 5%. A statistical classification framework was built for diagnosing cytomegalovirus status from the catalog of TCR beta chain sequences. V and J gene assignment, in a later analysis, came from comparing TCR nucleotide sequences with IMGT/GENE-DB human TR gene sequences. The TCRdist pipeline was used in a later analysis to assign CDR3 sequences and most-parsimonious VDJ recombination scenarios. In a later analysis, each TCR beta chain was defined by its CDR3 amino acid sequence together with its V-gene family, and reads without a unique V-gene family were excluded. As a way to deal with suspected cross-contamination and a sequencing artifact, a later analysis dropped 450 to 600 nucleotide sequences that were highly shared and had low generation probability. For each public chain, a later analysis derived a clonal expansion index from normalized ranks of inferred template counts within each repertoire. In a later analysis, generation probabilities were computed using a VDJ recombination model fitted to out-of-frame rearrangements, and the results were checked against IGoR. In a later analysis, hypergeometric tests were used to score TCR-TCR, TCR-HLA and TCR-CMV co-occurrence, with a repertoire-size bias correction applied to TCR pairs. In a later analysis, false discovery rates were estimated by permuting HLA or CMV assignments 20 times. In a later analysis, co-occurring TCRs were grouped with DBSCAN, and TCRdist sequence similarity was added when clustering was performed within HLA-allele-positive subsets. Repertoires with fewer than 30,000 or more than 120,000 public chains, plus five repertoires with anomalous nucleotide sharing, were excluded from co-occurrence clustering. TCRdb stores this immuneACCESS table with in-frame sequences only. Part of the clones is absent; in the studies checked, under half of the shortfall reflects unresolved V genes, and no reason is known for the rest. V and J calls and clone size come straight from that table; D and trimming were deduced from the DNA. The sample table records tens of thousands of clones; 60% to 80% of these occur just once. The biggest ten clones account for around 2% of the sample.

This sample was included in a study of cytomegalovirus exposure and HLA in healthy donors (dated by TCRdb to 2015 to 2018). For context, the study as a whole: An earlier analysis of some 600 of the donors reported 276 Gb of sequence data and around 120 million unique TCR beta sequences obtained from some 170 million T cells. HLA typing included class I and class II loci at four-digit resolution. Among under 450 genotyped donors of the cohort, an average of approximately 240,000 unique TCR beta nucleotide sequences were sequenced per donor, about a sixth of them non-productive. The number of typed donors differed by locus: about 629-640 for A, B, C, DRB1 and DQB1; approximately 530 for DQA1; 606 for DPA1; and about 450 for DPB1. The T cell repertoires of some 670 subjects were profiled by immunosequencing and related to cytomegalovirus serostatus. Among the roughly 410 genotyped donors, approximately 81% belonged to the genetic ancestry cluster associated with self-reported Caucasian donors. A separate validation cohort of approximately 120 different subjects was used in addition to the approximately 700-subject first cohort. Roughly 5 DR-DQ haplotypes were handled as single units for association and clustering, since linkage in the cohort was strong. Donor age, sex, ethnicity and CMV serostatus were compiled together with the repertoire data. An early release that covered 500 to 800 HLA-typed donors contained 250 to 350 gigabases of sequencing data and 70 million to 100 million unique TCR sequences. To predict cytomegalovirus infection status, the study combined high-throughput TCR immunosequencing, statistical association of individual TCRs with disease status, and machine learning. An earlier analysis of approximately 500 of the donors applied high-throughput TCR beta sequencing to assess whether each TCR beta V gene segment acted as functional or pseudogenic. The study aimed to test whether signatures of past pathogen exposure could be identified by cataloging public T cell receptors. A later genetic analysis took genome-wide SNP genotypes for about three fifths of the 666 donors and used that subset as a discovery cohort. A later analysis re-analyzed previously published TCR beta repertoires from about 730 donors and added high-resolution HLA genotyping to study TCR occurrence patterns. Rather than drawing on any new phenotypic data, the later analysis identified candidate immune exposures from TCR beta sequences and the way those sequences occurred across donors. All discovery cohort repertoires had been generated using a single sequencing platform. What the study reported, not specific to this receptor: A total of about 150 TCR beta chains were listed by the study as associated with cytomegalovirus. Some IMGT-functional V segments, including TRBV6-2 and TRBV6-3, could not be told apart with the 87-base-pair reads, so those segments were excluded. Linkage disequilibrium might explain the correlated functional status among segregating V segments, but an unknown experimental factor could not be ruled out. In both the original and validation cohorts, the classifier was reported to diagnose cytomegalovirus status with high specificity and sensitivity. Because HLA typing was unavailable for some donors at each locus, only the typed subset was used in association tests. At a false discovery rate of 0.05, a later analysis linked 15,000 to 20,000 TCR beta sequences to specific HLA alleles. Roughly uniform sequencing depth across donors was assumed in presence/absence analyses, although this assumption may not hold. In vitro tests confirmed that a few of the cytomegalovirus-associated TCR beta chains recognize cytomegalovirus antigens. Broadly in line with IMGT annotations, most TCR beta V segments showed up in productive rearrangements about 90% or about 30% of the time in an earlier analysis of under 700 of the donors. When HLA alleles, especially DR and DQ, strongly co-occurred, attributing TCR associations to individual alleles was difficult. In a later analysis, the rate of TCR association differed among HLA loci, with DRB1 alleles having the most associated TCRs and HLA-C alleles having the fewest. A cluster of highly shared sequence variants was judged likely to represent a technical artifact of the sequencing pipeline. A later analysis reported that several top co-occurrence clusters appeared linked to parvovirus B19, influenza, CMV and Epstein-Barr virus. The cohort was sequenced for TCR beta chains only, and without alpha or paired-chain data the features that could be detected were limited. In a later genetic analysis, fewer N-insertions in productive TCRs were reported among donors in an Asian-associated ancestry cluster than the roughly 710-donor mean. A further reported finding was that TCR beta sequences accurately predicted the HLA-A and HLA-B alleles for most subjects in the first cohort. Because counts were too low, 15 or so rarely observed V segments, including chromosome 9 orphons, were excluded from the earlier analysis of around 590 of the donors. A later analysis found that most CMV-associated TCR beta chains appeared HLA-restricted, with HLA associations seemingly driven largely by CMV exposure. In a later analysis, HLA-associated TCR beta chains were found to be more clonally expanded and to have lower generation probabilities than equally common non-associated chains. Most TCR sequences were seen in very few donors, while some public TCRs were found in many individuals. The authors suggested that the approach could potentially be extended to other disease states and immunological phenotypes. CMV serostatus was the only immune exposure information available for the cohort. A later genetic analysis associated a missense DCLRE1C variant with V-gene and J-gene trimming of TCR beta chains, and an independent cohort replicated the association.

The CDR3 spans 13 residues, from the cysteine through the phenylalanine. Only the CDR3 portion is preserved as DNA: 39 bases, with reading frame beginning at the first base. Here V drops 0 bases and J drops 11 bases, and the junction holds 5 bases not matched to any gene. The germline V gene encodes CDR1 SGDLS and CDR2 YYNGEE. The cohort consisted of hundreds of healthy bone marrow donors. Cohort members were all nominally healthy when sampled, although unrecorded immune exposures were likely present. The donor was CMV seronegative and belonged to the group of 352 seronegative cohort members. A peripheral blood sample was provided by each donor, and peripheral blood mononuclear cells were used for TCR beta sequencing. Genomic DNA was extracted from the blood cell samples with the Qiagen DNeasy Blood Extraction Kit.

This sequence uses TRBV9 and TRBJ2-3, with TRBD2 matching 8 junction bases. The specimen sequenced was PBMCs. The sequence derives from a middle-aged man in good health and CMV-seronegative. At the DNA level, the sequence is TGTGCCAGCAGCGTAGGAAGTCGGGGGGGGCAGTATTTT. It translates to CASSVGSRGGQYF. The full variable domain, with segments outside the CDR3 supplied by the reference TRBV9 and TRBJ2-3 proteins, appears as DSGVTQTPKHLITATGQRVTLRCSPRSGDLSVYWYQQSLDQGLQFLIQYYNGEERAKGNILERFSAQQFPDLHSELNLSSLELGDSALYFCASSVGSRGGQYFGPGTRLTVL.